This is a list of T cell receptor beta chains from one sample in a study of blood T cells in healthy people across ages. TCRdb used MiXCR to reprocess the 5' RACE reads, holding one entry per CDR3 protein. The sample records some 890,000 distinct CDR3 sequences, about 28% being singletons. This same sample was also taken into another study, of T cells of mothers and their children.

The sequenced material came from blood. All receptors come from a woman between 35 and 50 years old in good health. Each CDR3 is given with its conserved first and last residue. The order of the fields is V gene, D gene, J gene, clone size, CDR3 DNA, CDR3 protein. A D gene is named only where the DNA matches it firmly. Clone size, where shown, is once, few, many, or a class for clones that have expanded.

>TRBV7-9|TRBD2|TRBJ2-3|.
TGTGCCAGCAGTCGTGGCGGGGACTACAATACGCAGTATTTT
CASSRGGDYNTQYF
>TRBV7-9|TRBD1|TRBJ2-1|few
TGTGCCAGCAGCTTGGGGGACAGGTGGAATGAGCAGTTCTTC
CASSLGDRWNEQFF
>TRBV20-1|.|TRBJ2-3|.
TGCAGTGCTAGGGGGGCCCATACAGGGACTAGCACAGATACGCAGTATTTT
CSARGAHTGTSTDTQYF
>TRBV27|.|TRBJ2-3|.
TGTGCCAGCAGTCCGTACCCCCTAGGCAGAGACACAGATACGCAGTATTTT
CASSPYPLGRDTDTQYF
>TRBV7-3|TRBD2|TRBJ2-5|few
TGTGCCAGCAGCATAGCGGGGGGTGGAGAGACCCAGTACTTC
CASSIAGGGETQYF
>TRBV29-1|TRBD1|TRBJ2-7|many
TGCAGCGTTGAACAGGGGGCAAACGAGCAGTACTTC
CSVEQGANEQYF
>TRBV10-3|TRBD2|TRBJ2-7|.
TGTGCCATCAGTGAGCAGCTCACTAGCGGGAGCGACGAGCAGTACTTC
CAISEQLTSGSDEQYF
>TRBV7-9|.|TRBJ1-2|.
TGTGCCAGCAGCCTCTCTGGTGGATTGGGCTACACCTTC
CASSLSGGLGYTF
>TRBV7-6|.|TRBJ2-7|.
TGTGCCAGCAGCCCCCAGGGGGGGACAGCATACGAGCAGTACTTC
CASSPQGGTAYEQYF
>TRBV27|.|TRBJ2-6|.
TGTGCCAGCAGCACACAAAACTTCAGGGCAAGGGGATCTGGGGCCAACGTCCTGACTTTC
CASSTQNFRARGSGANVLTF
>TRBV9|.|TRBJ1-1|.
TGTGCCAGCAGCGGGGATAACACTGAAGCTTTCTTT
CASSGDNTEAFF
>TRBV5-1|TRBD1|TRBJ2-1|few
TGCGCCAGCAGCCTAGACAGGGACCCCCACAATGAGCAGTTCTTC
CASSLDRDPHNEQFF
>TRBV7-9|TRBD1|TRBJ2-3|.
TGTGCCAGCAGCTTAGTCCTGACAGGGCGGTCAAATGCGCAGTATTTT
CASSLVLTGRSNAQYF
>TRBV20-1|.|TRBJ1-2|many
TGCAGTGCTAGCGAGGGGAGGGAGTATGGCTACACCTTC
CSASEGREYGYTF
>TRBV10-3|TRBD1|TRBJ1-2|few
TGTGCCATCATCGGACAGGGGAACTATGGCTACACCTTC
CAIIGQGNYGYTF
>TRBV5-1|TRBD1|TRBJ2-5|.
TGCGCCAGCAGCTCGGGACAGGGGGCGATTGAGACCCAGTACTTC
CASSSGQGAIETQYF
>TRBV12-3/TRBV12-4|.|TRBJ2-5|.
TGTGCCAGCAGTTTAGGTCAGGGTGGTCAGACCCAGTACTTC
CASSLGQGGQTQYF
>TRBV28|TRBD2|TRBJ2-7|.
TGTGCCAGCACCACGGGGGGGCAGGGCTCCTACGAGCAGTACTTC
CASTTGGQGSYEQYF
>TRBV28|.|TRBJ1-5|.
TGTGCCAGCAGTCCCAGGGTAGACGAGGCTCAGCCCCAGCATTTT
CASSPRVDEAQPQHF
>TRBV20-1|.|TRBJ1-1|.
TGCAGTGCTAGACCTCAGAAGAACACTGAAGCTTTCTTT
CSARPQKNTEAFF
>TRBV6-5|.|TRBJ2-5|many
TGTGCCAGCAGTTACGTTGGTCGGTACCAAGAGACCCAGTACTTC
CASSYVGRYQETQYF
>TRBV4-1|.|TRBJ1-1|few
TGCGCCAGCAGCGGTAACAGGGTCCTCTCGTTAATGAACACTGAAGCTTTCTTT
CASSGNRVLSLMNTEAFF
>TRBV6-1|.|TRBJ2-7|.
TGTGCCAGCAGTGAAGGAGAGGGGTGGGAGCAGTACTTC
CASSEGEGWEQYF
>TRBV7-2|.|TRBJ2-5|few
TGTGCCAGCGGCTTTAACAGTAGGGAGACCCAGTACTTC
CASGFNSRETQYF
>TRBV28|TRBD1|TRBJ1-1|few
TGTGCCAGCAGCCCGACAGGGAGATACACTGAAGCTTTCTTT
CASSPTGRYTEAFF
>TRBV7-2|TRBD2|TRBJ2-1|few
TGTGCCAGCAGCTTAGGCGGGGGTCGGCTCTACAATGAGCAGTTCTTC
CASSLGGGRLYNEQFF
>TRBV6-6|.|TRBJ1-1|few
TGTGCCAGCAGGGAGAGGGATTTGGCTTTCTTT
CASRERDLAFF
>TRBV7-2|.|TRBJ1-2|.
TGTGCCAGCAGCTTTGGGCTCCGCGGCTACACCTTC
CASSFGLRGYTF
>TRBV6-2/TRBV6-3|TRBD1|TRBJ2-5|.
TGTGCCAGCATCCCAGGGACAGGGTTTACCAATGAGCAGTACTTC
CASIPGTGFTNEQYF
>TRBV5-1|.|TRBJ1-2|.
TGCGCCAGCAGCTTGGAAGGGGATAACTATGGCTACACCTTC
CASSLEGDNYGYTF
>TRBV28|.|TRBJ2-3|few
TGTGCCAGCAGTTGGGGGGGCGGGGTCACAGATACGCAGTATTTT
CASSWGGGVTDTQYF
>TRBV9|.|TRBJ1-1|many
TGTGCCAGCAGCGTAGGTAGCGGGGGCACTGAAGCTTTCTTT
CASSVGSGGTEAFF